This TCR beta chain comes out of a study of blood T cell repertoires in COVID-19. Study at large: Sample material is recorded as cDNA or gDNA derived from T cells, B-cell-depleted T cells, or PBMCs.

How the authors handled the data: From reference gene primer amplification, estimates of nucleated cell counts were derived. Data came from immunoSEQ multiplex PCR; TCRdb stores just in-frame clones and leaves some out. V and J calls and clone size are those listed in that table; D and trimming were worked out from the DNA. The table lists 150,000 or so clones, 85% to 90% of them singletons. The CDR3 extends over 19 amino acids. Germline V gene lookup returns CDR1 LNHNV and CDR2 YYDKDF (reference sequence). Trimming cost V 7 bases and J 4 bases; bases outside gene matches: 20. One Seattle source followed patients from active infection through their disease course.

The sequence derives from a man aged 18-30 years with COVID-19, enrolled during active disease. The J gene is TRBJ2-2, the V gene TRBV15; TRBD2 matches at 8 bases. The material sequenced was peripheral blood. The CDR3 is CATTARGAGGPLGTGELFF. The DNA for the CDR3 is TGTGCCACCACCGCCCGGGGGGCGGGAGGTCCCCTCGGCACCGGGGAGCTGTTTTTT.